The clone carrying this TCR beta chain was counted a few times. The antigen remains unidentified. These data originate in a study of cytomegalovirus exposure and HLA in healthy donors. Turning to the study itself: A prior analysis found 95 million to 140 million unique TCR beta sequences from some 190 million T cells.

Points from the study as a whole: In an earlier analysis, productive rearrangement rates for most beta V segments clustered near 90% or 30%.

Germline V gene data show CDR1 as SNHLY and CDR2 as FYNNEI. The CDR3 extends over 13 amino acids. Between the trimmed V and J ends, which lost 4 bases and 0 bases, there was a span of 6 bases. Use of 60 Vbeta and 13 Jbeta primers characterized the PCR. Profiled with immunoSEQ multiplex PCR; TCRdb holds only in-frame clones, not every one. The table lists 250,000 to 350,000 clones, approximately 90% of them singletons. The TCR sequence derives from a woman aged 18-29 years in good health and CMV-seronegative. The rearrangement joins TRBV2 to TRBJ1-1; perhaps TRBD1 as D (5 bases). Sequenced material: PBMCs. The CDR3 bases are TGTGCCAGCAGTGGACAGATGAACACTGAAGCTTTCTTT. Translated: CASSGQMNTEAFF.